The 30 T cell receptor beta chains in this list originate from one sample, sequenced in a study of shared clonotypes between healthy human individuals. Libraries were prepared by immunoSEQ multiplex PCR; TCRdb keeps only in-frame clonotypes and omits some of them. In the table there are 550,000 to 800,000 clones, roughly 87% of which are singletons. Sequencing was performed on memory CD8+ T cells from PBMCs. Subset specified: CD45RO+ cells pooled with CCR7-negative TemRA cells. The origin of the receptors is a man aged 18 to 30 in good health. Some clones in this sample may be carry-over from other donors' samples.

The genes are TRBV7-8 and TRBJ2-7; tentatively, D is TRBD1 or TRBD2 (6 bases each). The CDR3 covers 14 residues. Trimming removed 1 base from V and 7 bases from J, with 14 bases in between. Germline lookup yields CDR1 SGHVS and CDR2 FQNEAQ. The CDR3 loop reads CASSLVGGPWEQYF. In DNA, the CDR3 is TGTGCCAGCAGCTTAGTAGGGGGGCCATGGGAGCAGTACTTC.

The rearrangement uses TRBV13 and TRBJ2-7, with 9 bases matching TRBD2. This CDR3 has 15 residues. CDR1 PRHDT and CDR2 FYEKMQ come from the germline V gene (reference sequence). With V trimmed by 5 bases and J by 3 bases, 8 bases remained unmatched. In DNA form, the CDR3 reads TGTGCCAGCAGCGACCGACTAGCGGTTAACTACGAGCAGTACTTC. It yields the protein CASSDRLAVNYEQYF.

The chain couples TRBV7-9 to TRBJ2-7, with D possibly matching TRBD2 (5 bases). The CDR3 has 15 residues. CDR1 and CDR2 (germline): SEHNR, FQNEAQ (reference sequence). Trimming cost V 5 bases and J 3 bases, with 17 bases left between them. The CDR3 reads CASSASTGEYYEQYF. DNA for the CDR3: TGTGCCAGCAGCGCTAGCACCGGAGAGTACTACGAGCAGTACTTC.

The V gene is TRBV27, the J gene TRBJ1-1; no reliable D call. CDR1 and CDR2 from the germline V gene are MNHEY and SMNVEV (reference sequence). Trimming cost V 6 bases and J 1 base, with 12 bases left between them. The CDR3 runs 14 residues. CDR3 residues: CASSPRQTNTEAFF. The CDR3 DNA follows: TGTGCCAGCAGCCCCCGGCAGACGAACACTGAAGCTTTCTTT.

This clone was counted a single time. This chain links TRBV2 with TRBJ2-3, with TRBD1 as a possible D gene (6 bases). CDR3 length: 16 residues. Germline CDR1 and CDR2: SNHLY and FYNNEI. V dropped 8 bases and J dropped 1 base, with 19 bases sitting between them. The CDR3 region is CASHPKEGHRTDTQYF. As DNA, the CDR3 is TGTGCCAGCCACCCCAAAGAGGGACATCGCACAGATACGCAGTATTTT.

Written as DNA, the CDR3 is TGTGCCAGCACCCCGACTAGCGGGAGTGGAGAGACCCAGTACTTC. It specifies CASTPTSGSGETQYF. The gene calls are TRBV28 and TRBJ2-5, with 12 bases identical to TRBD2. The trim removed 7 bases at V and 4 bases at J, leaving 7 bases unmatched. The CDR3 runs to 15 residues. Germline loops: CDR1 MDHEN, CDR2 SYDVKM.

This chain connects TRBV19 to TRBJ1-5; the match to TRBD1 covers 11 bases. V shed 4 bases, J shed 8 bases, and the junction held 7 bases outside the gene matches. The CDR3 loop spans 15 amino acids. Germline V gene lookup returns CDR1 LNHDA and CDR2 SQIVND (reference sequence). CDR3 sequence reads: CASSSRTGGFEPQHF. CDR3 nucleotide sequence: TGTGCCAGTAGTAGCAGGACAGGGGGCTTTGAGCCCCAGCATTTT. Full variable domain (outside the CDR3, taken from reference TRBV19 and TRBJ1-5): DGGITQSPKYLFRKEGQNVTLSCEQNLNHDAMYWYRQDPGQGLRLIYYSQIVNDFQKGDIAEGYSVSREKKESFPLTVTSAQKNPTAFYLCASSSRTGGFEPQHFGDGTRLSIL.

This sequence joins TRBV11-1 and TRBJ2-1; 7 bases agree with TRBD2. The J segment lost 7 bases and the V segment lost 4 bases, leaving 7 bases of the junction unmatched. Germline V gene data show CDR1 as SGHAT and CDR2 as FQDESV (reference sequence). The CDR3 contains 14 residues. Written as DNA, the CDR3 is TGTGCCAGCAGCTCCCGGATTAGCGGGAATGAGCAGTTCTTC. This gives the protein CASSSRISGNEQFF.

The chain employs TRBV19 and TRBJ1-1; a possible D gene is TRBD1 (5 bases). The CDR3 consists of 15 residues. Trimming stripped 4 bases from V and 3 bases from J, with 15 bases between. Germline CDR1 is LNHDA and CDR2 is SQIVND (reference sequence). The CDR3 coding sequence is TGTGCCAGTAGTACAGACAGAGCCTCCTACACTGAAGCTTTCTTT. It yields the protein CASSTDRASYTEAFF.

This chain's CDR3 is CASSIGRPTGLNEKLFF. CDR3 sequence (DNA): TGCGCCAGCAGCATAGGAAGACCGACAGGCTTGAATGAAAAACTGTTTTTT. This chain connects TRBV5-1 to TRBJ1-4, with D possibly matching TRBD1 (6 bases). This CDR3 is 17 amino acids long. Germline-derived CDR1 and CDR2 are SGHRS and YFSETQ. Trimming left V 4 bases short and J 5 bases short, with 21 bases between. Filled out from reference TRBV5-1 and TRBJ1-4, the complete variable domain reads KAGVTQTPRYLIKTRGQQVTLSCSPISGHRSVSWYQQTPGQGLQFLFEYFSETQRNKGNFPGRFSGRQFSNSRSEMNVSTLELGDSALYLCASSIGRPTGLNEKLFFGSGTQLSVL.

V usage is TRBV9 and J usage is TRBJ2-1; 14 bases line up with TRBD2. CDR1 SGDLS and CDR2 YYNGEE come from the germline V gene. V lost 3 bases, J lost 7 bases, and 9 bases stayed unmatched. The CDR3 is 17 residues long. The CDR3 reads CASSERGLAGESNEQFF. The CDR3 DNA reads as TGTGCCAGCAGCGAGAGGGGACTAGCGGGAGAATCGAATGAGCAGTTCTTC.

This chain joins TRBV4-1 and TRBJ2-3; D gene ambiguous. The CDR3 consists of 14 residues. Germline CDR1 reads MGHRA; CDR2 reads YSYEKL. Between the trimmed V and J ends, which lost 5 bases and 4 bases, there was a span of 13 bases. The CDR3 sequence is CASSFLVGADTQYF. In DNA form, the CDR3 reads TGCGCCAGCAGCTTTCTGGTGGGCGCAGATACGCAGTATTTT.

The chain couples TRBV7-9 to TRBJ2-5, with 11 bases lining up with TRBD2. This CDR3 has 15 residues. CDR1 is SEHNR and CDR2 is FQNEAQ in the germline V gene (reference sequence). The V gene end was trimmed by 4 bases and the J gene end by 4 bases; junction bases not matched to a gene: 5. In DNA, the CDR3 is TGTGCCAGCAGCTCCCTAGCGGGAGGCTCAGAGACCCAGTACTTC. It yields the protein CASSSLAGGSETQYF.

Only a few counts were recorded for this clone. The chain has TRBV27 and TRBJ1-5, with D tentatively TRBD1 (5 bases). The CDR3 runs to 13 residues. Trimming removed 4 bases from V and 4 bases from J, with 8 bases in between. The germline CDR1 and CDR2 sequences are MNHEY and SMNVEV (reference sequence). The CDR3 loop is CASSYQGNQPQHF. In DNA form, the CDR3 reads TGTGCCAGCAGTTACCAGGGTAATCAGCCCCAGCATTTT.

The J gene is TRBJ1-2, the V gene TRBV9, with D maybe TRBD1 (5 bases). V lost 3 bases, J lost 4 bases, and 7 bases lay in between. CDR1 is SGDLS and CDR2 is YYNGEE in the germline V gene. The CDR3 is 12 amino acids. The CDR3 DNA reads as TGTGCCAGCAGCGAAACAGGCTATGGCTACACCTTC. Its translation: CASSETGYGYTF.

V gene TRBV7-9 combines with J gene TRBJ2-1; 8 nucleotides align to TRBD2. Looked up from germline, CDR1 is SEHNR and CDR2 is FQNEAQ (reference sequence). CDR3 length: 16 amino acids. V was clipped by 1 base and J by 5 bases; unmatched bases: 7. The CDR3 loop reads CASSLVLGTRNNEQFF. CDR3 nucleotide sequence: TGTGCCAGCAGCTTAGTCTTGGGGACTAGGAACAATGAGCAGTTCTTC.

The gene calls are TRBV28 and TRBJ2-2, with a possible D match to TRBD2 (6 bases). The CDR3 runs to 17 residues. Germline assignment: CDR1 MDHEN and CDR2 SYDVKM. V lost 6 bases and J lost 6, with 23 bases in between. In DNA form, the CDR3 reads TGTGCCAGCAGCCCGGGACTCCCCGAACAACCTCCCGGGGAGCTGTTTTTT. It codes for CASSPGLPEQPPGELFF.

V gene TRBV29-1 combines with J gene TRBJ2-1, with D possibly matching TRBD1 (6 bases). Germline loops: CDR1 SQVTM, CDR2 ANQGSEA. Trimming left V 4 bases short and J 6 bases short, with 19 bases between. This CDR3 region has 15 residues. The DNA of the CDR3 is TGCAGCGTTGCCTCACAGGGTATTGTGGCCAATGAGCAGTTCTTC. Encoded protein: CSVASQGIVANEQFF.

This clone was counted once. The chain combines TRBV5-1 with TRBJ2-3, with D unresolved. This CDR3 region has 14 residues. V lost 4 bases and J 0 bases, leaving 9 bases between the germline ends. Per germline, CDR1 SGHRS and CDR2 YFSETQ. The DNA for the CDR3 is TGCGCCAGCAGCCCAGTAGAAAGCACAGATACGCAGTATTTT. Translating it yields CASSPVESTDTQYF.

The rearrangement links TRBV6-5 to TRBJ2-5; 8 nucleotides line up with TRBD1. Gene TRBJ2-7 matches the end of the DNA better, so the J call may be wrong. This CDR3 is 13 amino acids long. In germline, CDR1 is MNHEY, CDR2 SVGAGI. The CDR3 coding sequence is TGTGCCAGCAGTTACGGACAGGGCGGCGAGCAGTACTTC. Its protein is CASSYGQGGEQYF.

This sequence joins TRBV6-5 and TRBJ1-1; D is ambiguous. The germline CDR1 and CDR2 sequences are MNHEY and SVGAGI. The ends were cut back, 3 bases at V and 2 bases at J, with 4 bases in the middle. The CDR3 sequence is 12 residues long. Here the CDR3 DNA reads TGTGCCAGCAGTTATGTAAACACTGAAGCTTTCTTT. It encodes CASSYVNTEAFF.

This sequence joins TRBV11-2 and TRBJ2-1; D may be TRBD2 (7 bases). The ends were cut back, 10 bases at V and 8 bases at J, with 18 bases in the middle. This CDR3 spans 13 amino acids. Per the germline V gene, CDR1 is SGHAT and CDR2 is FQNNGV. The CDR3 DNA is TGTGCCACCGGGGGGCGCGGGTCCGATGAGCAGTTCTTC. It translates to CATGGRGSDEQFF. The whole variable domain, filled in from reference TRBV11-2 and TRBJ2-1, reads EAGVAQSPRYKIIEKRQSVAFWCNPISGHATLYWYQQILGQGPKLLIQFQNNGVVDDSQLPKDRFSAERLKGVDSTLKIQPAKLEDSAVYLCATGGRGSDEQFFGPGTRLTVL.

The CDR3 DNA reads TGCAGCGTGGCCGGGGGGCTGGACTATGGCTACACCTTC. Protein: CSVAGGLDYGYTF. This chain links TRBV29-1 with TRBJ1-2, with a weak D call TRBD1 (6 bases). The V end lost 6 bases, the J end lost 3 bases, and 14 bases lay between the germline ends. CDR1 and CDR2 from the germline V gene are SQVTM and ANQGSEA. This CDR3 is 13 amino acids long.

This chain joins TRBV6-1 and TRBJ1-1; 9 positions agree with TRBD1. Germline CDR1 is MNHNS and CDR2 is SASEGT. V lost 1 base and J lost 3; bases outside the gene matches: 3. There are 15 residues in the CDR3. The CDR3 is CASSEDGTGYTEAFF. The CDR3 region has the DNA TGTGCCAGCAGTGAAGATGGGACAGGGTACACTGAAGCTTTCTTT.

The chain has TRBV5-4 and TRBJ1-1; no clear D. The CDR3 has 14 residues. With 4 bases removed from V and 0 bases from J, the gap between germline ends came to 10 bases. The V gene's germline CDR1 is SGHNT and CDR2 YYREEE (reference sequence). CDR3 in amino acids: CASSIMGLNTEAFF. The CDR3 DNA reads as TGTGCCAGCAGCATAATGGGCCTGAACACTGAAGCTTTCTTT. Using reference TRBV5-4 and TRBJ1-1 for the parts outside the CDR3, the full variable domain is ETGVTQSPTHLIKTRGQQVTLRCSSQSGHNTVSWYQQALGQGPQFIFQYYREEENGRGNFPPRFSGLQFPNYSSELNVNALELDDSALYLCASSIMGLNTEAFFGQGTRLTVV.

V usage is TRBV29-1 and J usage is TRBJ2-1; 14 bases are a match to TRBD2. Per the germline V gene, CDR1 is SQVTM and CDR2 is ANQGSEA. The CDR3 covers 18 residues. With V trimmed by 4 bases and J by 4 bases, 12 bases remained unmatched. CDR3 sequence reads: CSVGGLAGARRGYNEQFF. The CDR3 DNA reads as TGCAGCGTTGGGGGACTAGCGGGAGCGCGGAGGGGATACAATGAGCAGTTCTTC.

The chain is built from TRBV7-6 and TRBJ2-2; 13 bases are a match to TRBD2. CDR1 SGHVS and CDR2 FNYEAQ come from the germline V gene. With 1 base clipped from V and 0 bases from J, the junction kept 5 bases outside the gene matches. This CDR3 has 19 residues. The CDR3 loop reads CASSLERGTSGANTGELFF. The CDR3 region has the DNA TGTGCCAGCAGCTTAGAAAGAGGGACTAGCGGGGCGAACACCGGGGAGCTGTTTTTT.

The chain has TRBV7-9 and TRBJ2-5; D not certain. The CDR3 contains 14 residues. Germline V CDR1 and CDR2: SEHNR, FQNEAQ (reference sequence). Trimming took off 8 bases at V and 3 bases at J, with 16 bases between the two ends. Written as DNA, the CDR3 is TGTGCCAGCTCACAACCGGCCAACGAAGAGACCCAGTACTTC. It codes for CASSQPANEETQYF. The whole variable domain, filled in from reference TRBV7-9 and TRBJ2-5, reads DTGVSQNPRHKITKRGQNVTFRCDPISEHNRLYWYRQTLGQGPEFLTYFQNEAQLEKSRLLSDRFSAERPKGSFSTLEIQRTEQGDSAMYLCASSQPANEETQYFGPGTRLLVL.

V usage is TRBV5-1 and J usage is TRBJ2-7; D possibly corresponds to TRBD1 (5 bases). The germline V and J ends were trimmed by 4 bases and 3 bases, with 14 bases remaining between them. The CDR3 consists of 14 residues. Germline values: CDR1 SGHRS, CDR2 YFSETQ. The CDR3 DNA reads as TGCGCCAGCAGCGGGCAGGGTTTCGACTACGAGCAGTACTTC. This encodes CASSGQGFDYEQYF.

The V and J genes are TRBV7-3 and TRBJ2-1; D call uncertain. Trimming removed 3 bases at V and 0 bases at J, with 9 bases between. This CDR3 region has 15 residues. The germline gives CDR1 SGHTA, CDR2 FQGTGA. The CDR3 is CASSFGRSSYNEQFF. The CDR3 bases are TGTGCCAGCAGCTTCGGCAGGAGCTCCTACAATGAGCAGTTCTTC.